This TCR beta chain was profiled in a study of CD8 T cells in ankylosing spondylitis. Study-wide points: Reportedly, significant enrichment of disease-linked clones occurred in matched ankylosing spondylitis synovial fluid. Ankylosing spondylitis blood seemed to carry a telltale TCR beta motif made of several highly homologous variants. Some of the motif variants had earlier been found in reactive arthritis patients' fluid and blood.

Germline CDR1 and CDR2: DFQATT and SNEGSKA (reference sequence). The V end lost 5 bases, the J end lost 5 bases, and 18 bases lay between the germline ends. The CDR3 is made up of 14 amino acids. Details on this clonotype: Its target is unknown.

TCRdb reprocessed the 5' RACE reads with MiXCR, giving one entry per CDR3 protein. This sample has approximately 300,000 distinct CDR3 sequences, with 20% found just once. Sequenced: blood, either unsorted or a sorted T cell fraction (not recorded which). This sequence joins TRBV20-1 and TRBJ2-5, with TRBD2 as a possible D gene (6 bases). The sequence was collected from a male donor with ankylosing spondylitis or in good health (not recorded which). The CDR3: CSAPQAGSRETQYF. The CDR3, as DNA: TGCAGTGCTCCTCAGGCGGGGTCTCGGGAGACCCAGTACTTC.